A single sample is the source of the 6 T cell receptor beta chains below, sequenced in a study of shared clonotypes between healthy human individuals. Some clones are missing from TCRdb's copy, which holds only in-frame ones; the method was immunoSEQ multiplex PCR. Seen here are more than 150,000 clones, around 63% observed once, and the top ten hold under 11%. Sequencing was carried out using memory CD4+ T cells sorted from blood. Subset here: CD45RA-negative fraction. The receptors were sampled from a man younger than 45 in good health.

The chain joins TRBV9 to TRBJ1-5; TRBD1 is a possible D gene (6 bases). This CDR3 has 14 amino acids. Germline V gene sequence: CDR1 SGDLS, CDR2 YYNGEE. V was cut by 3 bases and J by 5 bases, with 12 bases left in between. The CDR3, as DNA: TGTGCCAGCAGCGCAGGGGACCAAGATCAGCCCCAGCATTTT. This codes for CASSAGDQDQPQHF.

This clone is labeled as medium-sized. The chain combines TRBV2 with TRBJ2-3, with TRBD1 matching over 8 bases. CDR1 and CDR2 (germline): SNHLY, FYNNEI. Trimming cost V 5 bases and J 2 bases; bases outside gene matches: 6. CDR3 length: 15 residues. The CDR3 loop is CASSQGTGLTDTQYF. The CDR3 nucleotides are TGTGCCAGCAGTCAAGGGACAGGCCTCACAGATACGCAGTATTTT.

V and J are TRBV6-1 and TRBJ2-3; 8 positions agree with TRBD2. The length of the CDR3 is 15 residues. Germline-derived CDR1 and CDR2 are MNHNS and SASEGT. J gave up 2 bases and V 4 bases, and 5 bases lay outside the gene matches. The CDR3 coding sequence is TGTGCCAGCAGTGTCACTAGCGGAAACACAGATACGCAGTATTTT. This sequence encodes CASSVTSGNTDTQYF.

The J gene is TRBJ2-7, the V gene TRBV5-6; 7 nucleotides align to TRBD1. Germline V gene sequence: CDR1 SGHDT, CDR2 YYEEEE. The J segment lost 3 bases and the V segment lost 4 bases, leaving 7 bases of the junction unmatched. This CDR3 contains 14 residues. The CDR3 nucleotides read TGTGCCAGCAGCCTAAGACAGGGTCGCTACGAGCAGTACTTC. Its translation is CASSLRQGRYEQYF.

The chain recombines TRBV5-1 with TRBJ2-3; the D is unclear. In germline, CDR1 is SGHRS, CDR2 YFSETQ. Trimming shortened V by 0 bases and J by 0 bases, and 8 bases separated the two germline ends. The CDR3 has 15 residues. The DNA for the CDR3 is TGCGCCAGCAGCTTGGCCATCTTTAGCACAGATACGCAGTATTTT. This sequence encodes CASSLAIFSTDTQYF.

The rearrangement links TRBV5-5 to TRBJ2-7; D is undetermined. This CDR3 has 12 amino acids. The V end was cut by 4 bases, the J end by 3 bases, with 8 bases between. Per germline, CDR1 SGHKS and CDR2 YYEKEE (reference sequence). The CDR3 DNA is TGTGCCAGCAGCCTAATAAACTACGAGCAGTACTTC. Encoded protein: CASSLINYEQYF. Using reference TRBV5-5 and TRBJ2-7 for the parts outside the CDR3, the full variable domain is DAGVTQSPTHLIKTRGQQVTLRCSPISGHKSVSWYQQVLGQGPQFIFQYYEKEERGRGNFPDRFSARQFPNYSSELNVNALLLGDSALYLCASSLINYEQYFGPGTRLTVT.